Listed below are T cell receptor beta chains from one sample, sequenced in a study of blood T cell repertoires in COVID-19. The table came from immunoSEQ multiplex PCR; TCRdb's copy has only in-frame clones and leaves some out. The sample has fewer than 250,000 clones; roughly 87% are singletons. The source material was PBMCs or T cells enriched from blood (not recorded which). The receptors here all came from a woman aged 30 to 39 with acute COVID-19. Both conserved end residues are part of each CDR3. D genes are given only for firm matches. Where a row states a size, it is once, few, many or the class of an expanded clone; other rows omit it.

CASSGGTEQFF	TGCGCCAGCTCCGGGGGGACTGAGCAGTTCTTC	TRBJ2-1	TRBD2	TRBV4-1	once
CASSYSIRSGQGTMNTEAFF	TGTGCCAGCAGTTACTCGATTAGGTCGGGACAGGGTACCATGAACACTGAAGCTTTCTTT	TRBJ1-1	TRBD1	TRBV6-2/TRBV6-3	-
CASSLDGGHGYTF	TGTGCCAGCAGCTTGGACGGGGGGCATGGCTACACCTTC	TRBJ1-2	-	TRBV5-6	-
CASSHRTAGNTIYF	TGTGCCAGCAGCCACCGGACAGCAGGAAACACCATATATTTT	TRBJ1-3	-	TRBV3-1/TRBV3-2	-
CASSLWSTGELFF	TGTGCCAGCAGTTTATGGAGCACCGGGGAGCTGTTTTTT	TRBJ2-2	-	TRBV12-3/TRBV12-4	-
CASSLAGNLYEQYF	TGTGCCAGCAGTCTAGCGGGTAATTTATACGAGCAGTACTTC	TRBJ2-7	TRBD2	TRBV28	-
CASSERSNYGYTF	TGCGCCAGCAGTGAGCGGAGTAACTATGGCTACACCTTC	TRBJ1-2	-	TRBV10-2	few
CAGWDRGWSPLHF	TGTGCCGGCTGGGACAGGGGGTGGTCACCCCTCCACTTT	TRBJ1-6	TRBD1	TRBV30	-
CASSIGPVDSGSYEQYF	TGTGCCAGTAGTATAGGGCCTGTGGACTCGGGCTCCTACGAGCAGTACTTC	TRBJ2-7	-	TRBV19	-
CASSLGRGQPQHF	TGTGCCAGCAGTTTAGGTAGGGGGCAGCCCCAGCATTTT	TRBJ1-5	-	TRBV12-3/TRBV12-4	-
CASSPPAGGSEKLFF	TGTGCCAGCAGCCCGCCCGCCGGAGGGTCCGAAAAACTGTTTTTT	TRBJ1-4	-	TRBV3-1/TRBV3-2	-
CAWSVGQHSGNTIYF	TGTGCCTGGAGTGTTGGGCAGCACTCTGGAAACACCATATATTTT	TRBJ1-3	-	TRBV30	-
CASSEKGQGFAGELFF	TGTGCCAGCAGTGAAAAGGGACAGGGGTTCGCCGGGGAGCTGTTTTTT	TRBJ2-2	TRBD1	TRBV2	-
CAISPSGGNTDTQYF	TGTGCCATCAGTCCTAGCGGGGGGAACACAGATACGCAGTATTTT	TRBJ2-3	TRBD2	TRBV10-3	-
CASSLNLSPETQYF	TGCGCCAGCAGCTTGAACTTGAGTCCTGAGACCCAGTACTTC	TRBJ2-5	-	TRBV5-1	-
CATSDGKQETQYF	TGTGCCACCAGTGACGGGAAACAAGAGACCCAGTACTTC	TRBJ2-5	-	TRBV24-1	-
CASSLLTGLNTEAFF	TGTGCCAGCAGCTTACTGACAGGACTGAACACTGAAGCTTTCTTT	TRBJ1-1	-	TRBV11-2	-
CASSRTLPNTGELFF	TGTGCCAGCAGCCGTACTCTCCCAAACACCGGGGAGCTGTTTTTT	TRBJ2-2	-	TRBV11-2	-
CASSDSFDTQYF	TGTGCCAGCAGCGACAGCTTCGATACGCAGTATTTT	TRBJ2-3	-	TRBV12-3/TRBV12-4	-
CASLVGDTEAFF	TGTGCTAGTCTAGTAGGTGACACTGAAGCTTTCTTT	TRBJ1-1	-	TRBV12-5	-
CASARDRGPNQPQHF	TGTGCCAGCGCTAGGGACAGGGGACCAAATCAGCCCCAGCATTTT	TRBJ1-5	TRBD1	TRBV15	-
CASSLAPRETQYF	TGTGCCAGCAGCTTAGCCCCTAGAGAGACCCAGTACTTC	TRBJ2-5	-	TRBV7-2	-